Below are 21 T cell receptor beta chains sequenced from a single sample in a study of T cell changes during pregnancy in multiple sclerosis. Only in-frame clones appear in the TCRdb table, and some are missing; sequencing was by immunoSEQ multiplex PCR. The sample lists more than 70,000 clones, about 91% occurring once. The input for sequencing was peripheral blood, taken before pregnancy. Receptors originate from a female donor with multiple sclerosis, enrolled in a pregnancy study.

The chain links TRBV7-8 to TRBJ1-2; 7 bases line up with TRBD1. The V gene's germline CDR1 is SGHVS and CDR2 FQNEAQ. This CDR3 is 16 amino acids long. V lost 3 bases and J lost 5; bases outside the gene matches: 12. The CDR3 DNA reads as TGTGCCAGCAGCTTGAACGCAGGGGGTCTCGGGTATGGCTACACCTTC. Protein: CASSLNAGGLGYGYTF.

This rearrangement joins TRBV4-1 to TRBJ1-5; tentative D call: TRBD1 (5 bases). This CDR3 is built from 16 residues. From germline, CDR1 is MGHRA and CDR2 YSYEKL. V lost 1 base, J lost 2 bases, and 12 bases lay in between. The DNA for the CDR3 is TGCGCCAGCAGCCAAGGTGGCGGGGGAGGCAATCAGCCCCAGCATTTT. It specifies CASSQGGGGGNQPQHF.

V and J are TRBV30 and TRBJ2-3, with TRBD1 as a possible D gene (6 bases). The CDR3 sequence is 13 residues long. In germline, CDR1 is GTSNPN, CDR2 SVGIG (reference sequence). V lost 5 bases, J lost 0 bases, and 9 bases lay in between. CDR3 protein: CAWRTASTDTQYF. The CDR3 nucleotides read TGTGCCTGGCGGACAGCTAGCACAGATACGCAGTATTTT.

The chain recombines TRBV29-1 with TRBJ2-7; 9 nucleotides line up with TRBD1. With V trimmed by 6 bases and J by 2 bases, 8 bases remained unmatched. CDR3 length: 14 amino acids. Per the germline V gene, CDR1 is SQVTM and CDR2 is ANQGSEA. CDR3 region: CSVGVTGGPYEQYF. The DNA for the CDR3 is TGCAGCGTCGGGGTAACAGGGGGCCCCTACGAGCAGTACTTC.

The chain combines TRBV6-5 with TRBJ1-4; 7 nucleotides align to TRBD1. Trimming removed 0 bases from V and 7 bases from J; junction bases left unmatched: 5. CDR1 and CDR2 (germline): MNHEY, SVGAGI. The CDR3 covers 15 residues. CDR3 nucleotide sequence: TGTGCCAGCAGTTACTCGAGACAGGGCAGTGAAAAACTGTTTTTT. Translating it yields CASSYSRQGSEKLFF.

This chain links TRBV2 with TRBJ1-5, with D uncertain. The V gene lost 1 base and the J gene lost 7 bases, with 14 bases spanning the gap. The CDR3 loop spans 15 amino acids. CDR1 and CDR2 from the germline V gene are SNHLY and FYNNEI. The CDR3 loop reads CASSEGRGSGQPQHF. For the CDR3, the DNA is TGTGCCAGCAGTGAAGGGAGAGGGTCGGGACAGCCCCAGCATTTT.

This clone was detected only once. The chain employs TRBV7-6 and TRBJ2-1; 8 bases line up with TRBD2. Germline V gives CDR1 SGHVS, CDR2 FNYEAQ. The ends lost 1 base at V and 3 bases at J; junction bases unmatched: 2. This CDR3 spans 15 amino acids. CDR3 nucleotide sequence: TGTGCCAGCAGCTTAGGACTAGCGTACTACAATGAGCAGTTCTTC. The encoded protein is CASSLGLAYYNEQFF.

The rearrangement uses TRBV7-3 and TRBJ1-3; the D is unclear. In germline, CDR1 is SGHTA, CDR2 FQGTGA. The CDR3 is 14 amino acids. Between the trimmed V and J ends, which lost 1 base and 0 bases, there was a span of 4 bases. The CDR3 coding sequence is TGTGCCAGCAGCTTAAGCGGCTCTGGAAACACCATATATTTT. Translation gives CASSLSGSGNTIYF. The complete variable domain, with remaining parts taken from reference TRBV7-3 and TRBJ1-3, reads GAGVSQTPSNKVTEKGKYVELRCDPISGHTALYWYRQSLGQGPEFLIYFQGTGAADDSGLPNDRFFAVRPEGSVSTLKIQRTERGDSAVYLCASSLSGSGNTIYFGEGSWLTVV.

The chain recombines TRBV18 with TRBJ2-7, with D maybe TRBD1 (5 bases). The ends were cut back, 3 bases at V and 7 bases at J, with 13 bases in the middle. Germline CDR1 reads KGHSH; CDR2 reads LQKENI. The CDR3 has 13 residues. The CDR3 coding sequence is TGTGCCAGCTCACCTGGGCAGGGTAGTGAGCAGTACTTC. Protein product: CASSPGQGSEQYF.

The genes are TRBV6-4 and TRBJ2-3, with TRBD2 matching 11 bases. Trimming took 6 bases from V and 4 from J; bases not matched to a gene: 6. This CDR3 region has 15 residues. From germline, CDR1 is MRHNA and CDR2 SNTAGT. This CDR3 reads CASRALAGAADTQYF. The CDR3 DNA reads TGTGCCAGCAGGGCACTAGCGGGGGCAGCAGATACGCAGTATTTT.

The V call is TRBV5-1, the J call TRBJ2-7; 11 nucleotides align to TRBD1. The CDR3 spans 15 residues. Germline V gene data show CDR1 as SGHRS and CDR2 as YFSETQ. J gave up 3 bases and V 1 base, and 3 bases lay outside the gene matches. CDR3 DNA sequence: TGCGCCAGCAGCTTGATGGGACAGGGGGACTACGAGCAGTACTTC. It translates to CASSLMGQGDYEQYF.

The CDR3 spells CSAAWDRYEQYF. CDR3 sequence (DNA): TGCAGCGCTGCTTGGGACAGGTACGAGCAGTACTTC. The gene calls are TRBV29-1 and TRBJ2-7; 8 bases match TRBD1. Per germline, CDR1 SQVTM and CDR2 ANQGSEA. This CDR3 has 12 residues. Losses at the gene ends were 7 bases for V and 4 bases for J; bases not matched to a gene: 6.

This clone was counted between two and nine times. The V and J genes are TRBV4-2 and TRBJ1-5, with D perhaps matching TRBD1 (5 bases). The CDR3 is 13 residues long. The germline V gene has CDR1 LGHNA and CDR2 YNFKEQ. Deletions cut 0 bases from V and 7 bases from J, with 7 bases between. The CDR3 nucleotides read TGTGCCAGCAGCCAAGATAAGGGGCAGCCCCAGCATTTT. Translated: CASSQDKGQPQHF.

CDR3 nucleotides: TGTGCCAGTAGTAGCGGACAGTATGGCTACACCTTC. Translation: CASSSGQYGYTF. The V and J genes are TRBV19 and TRBJ1-2, with a tentative D call TRBD1 (6 bases). Germline CDR1 reads LNHDA; CDR2 reads SQIVND (reference sequence). Deletions cut 4 bases from V and 5 bases from J, with 8 bases between. This CDR3 has 12 residues.

The rearrangement links TRBV29-1 to TRBJ2-7, with 9 bases fitting TRBD1. V was clipped by 6 bases and J by 1 base; unmatched bases: 16. The CDR3 has 17 amino acids. In germline, CDR1 is SQVTM, CDR2 ANQGSEA. The CDR3 DNA reads as TGCAGCGTCGGGGGGCAGAGTGCGACAGGGGGTTCCTACGAGCAGTACTTC. It yields the protein CSVGGQSATGGSYEQYF.

The chain has TRBV7-7 and TRBJ2-2; 7 bases align to TRBD1. Germline loops: CDR1 SSHAT, CDR2 FNYEAQ (reference sequence). The ends lost 0 bases at V and 5 bases at J; junction bases unmatched: 6. This CDR3 is built from 16 residues. CDR3: CASSLAFARGTGELFF. DNA of the CDR3: TGTGCCAGCAGCTTAGCGTTTGCCAGGGGGACCGGGGAGCTGTTTTTT.

V usage is TRBV29-1 and J usage is TRBJ2-7, with TRBD1 matching 11 bases. This CDR3 spans 13 amino acids. CDR1 and CDR2 from the germline V gene are SQVTM and ANQGSEA. Trimming at V came to 6 bases and at J to 6 bases, leaving 7 bases not matched to a gene. CDR3 region: CSVSAGTGGEQYF. The CDR3 region has the DNA TGCAGCGTCTCCGCCGGGACAGGGGGCGAGCAGTACTTC.

The chain recombines TRBV5-1 with TRBJ2-7, with TRBD2 identical over 13 bases. With V trimmed by 1 base and J by 4 bases, 5 bases remained unmatched. The germline CDR1 and CDR2 sequences are SGHRS and YFSETQ. The CDR3 has 16 residues. CDR3 amino acids: CASSLKLAGGLYEQYF. The CDR3 DNA is TGCGCCAGCAGCTTGAAACTAGCGGGGGGGCTATACGAGCAGTACTTC.

The rearrangement links TRBV29-1 to TRBJ2-3; D unclear. CDR1 is SQVTM and CDR2 is ANQGSEA in the germline V gene. The ends were cut back, 4 bases at V and 4 bases at J, with 12 bases in the middle. This CDR3 comprises 13 residues. CDR3 in amino acids: CSVAMKLADTQYF. DNA for the CDR3: TGCAGCGTTGCCATGAAACTCGCAGATACGCAGTATTTT.

This chain links TRBV7-9 with TRBJ2-7, with 7 nucleotides matching TRBD1. CDR3 size: 14 residues. The germline CDR1 and CDR2 sequences are SEHNR and FQNEAQ (reference sequence). Losses at the gene ends were 5 bases for V and 1 base for J; bases not matched to a gene: 5. The chain's CDR3 is CASSHGTVSYEQYF. As DNA, the CDR3 is TGTGCCAGCAGCCATGGGACAGTTTCCTACGAGCAGTACTTC.

This clone was seen a few times. The chain links TRBV5-5 to TRBJ1-3; TRBD1 might be the D (5 bases). Germline V CDR1 and CDR2: SGHKS, YYEKEE (reference sequence). This CDR3 has 16 amino acids. V was pared by 0 bases and J by 1 base, with 11 bases between. This chain's CDR3 is CASSLAFRVSGNTIYF. CDR3 in DNA: TGTGCCAGCAGCTTGGCCTTCAGGGTTTCTGGAAACACCATATATTTT.